This entry lists 15 T cell receptor beta chains sequenced from one sample in a study of shared clonotypes between healthy human individuals. Selected positively for CCR7 and CD45RO-negative, naive CD8 cells excluded terminally differentiated effector memory CD45RA+ cells. Data came from immunoSEQ multiplex PCR; TCRdb stores just in-frame clones and leaves some out. This table holds about 590,000 clones, roughly 95% found once. Sequencing was carried out using naive CD8+ T cells sorted from blood. The receptors were sampled from a woman aged 25 to 39 in good health.

V gene TRBV27 combines with J gene TRBJ2-7, with 10 bases lining up with TRBD2. Trimming at V came to 6 bases and at J to 2 bases, leaving 10 bases not matched to a gene. There are 16 residues in the CDR3. The V gene's germline CDR1 is MNHEY and CDR2 SMNVEV (reference sequence). The DNA for the CDR3 is TGTGCCAGCAGCGATCGGACTAGCGGAGGTACCTACGAGCAGTACTTC. Translating it yields CASSDRTSGGTYEQYF.

This clone was picked up one time. J is TRBJ2-3 and V is TRBV27, with 11 bases identical to TRBD2. There are 15 residues in the CDR3. Unmatched junction bases numbered 2, after V lost 6 bases and J lost 0 bases. Germline CDR1 is MNHEY and CDR2 is SMNVEV (reference sequence). The CDR3 DNA reads TGTGCCAGCAGAAGACTAGCGGGAAGCACAGATACGCAGTATTTT. Protein product: CASRRLAGSTDTQYF.

The chain has TRBV10-1 and TRBJ2-1; D call uncertain. V dropped 2 bases and J dropped 10 bases, with 18 bases sitting between them. Germline-derived CDR1 and CDR2 are WNHNN and SYGVQD (reference sequence). This CDR3 is built from 15 residues. The CDR3 sequence is CASSEPPYSGLEQFF. The CDR3 bases are TGCGCCAGCAGTGAGCCACCGTATAGTGGGTTGGAGCAGTTCTTC.

The rearrangement links TRBV29-1 to TRBJ2-1, with TRBD2 identical over 10 bases. Germline values: CDR1 SQVTM, CDR2 ANQGSEA. This CDR3 spans 15 amino acids. With 2 bases clipped from V and 12 bases from J, the junction kept 13 bases outside the gene matches. This chain's CDR3 is CSVESPEREGLRQFF. In DNA, the CDR3 is TGCAGCGTTGAATCCCCCGAGCGGGAGGGCCTGAGGCAGTTCTTC.

Notes on this clone: This sample also contains other DNA sequences that code for the same CDR3. This chain connects TRBV7-9 to TRBJ1-1; D remains unclear. The CDR3 totals 13 residues. V dropped 1 base and J dropped 1 base, with 4 bases sitting between them. Germline CDR1 reads SEHNR; CDR2 reads FQNEAQ (reference sequence). The CDR3 DNA reads TGTGCCAGCAGCTTAGTGAAGAACACTGAAGCTTTCTTT. It translates to CASSLVKNTEAFF.

V gene TRBV29-1 combines with J gene TRBJ1-1; 10 nucleotides match TRBD1. The CDR3 extends over 13 amino acids. Germline V CDR1 and CDR2: SQVTM, ANQGSEA. V lost 5 bases to trimming and J lost 6 bases; unmatched junction nucleotides: 6. CDR3: CSVTGQGDSEAFF. The DNA of the CDR3 is TGCAGCGTTACAGGACAGGGGGATTCTGAAGCTTTCTTT.

The gene calls are TRBV27 and TRBJ2-5; D call uncertain. Matching the DNA end better, TRBJ2-7 makes the J call doubtful. Germline V lookup: CDR1 MNHEY, CDR2 SMNVEV (reference sequence). There are 12 residues in the CDR3. The CDR3 here is CASSSTDYEQYF. Written as DNA, the CDR3 is TGTGCCAGCAGTTCTACCGACTACGAGCAGTACTTC.

The genes are TRBV29-1 and TRBJ2-1; TRBD1 agrees at 8 bases. From germline, CDR1 is SQVTM and CDR2 ANQGSEA. With V trimmed by 6 bases and J by 5 bases, 12 bases remained unmatched. This CDR3 contains 15 residues. CDR3 nucleotide sequence: TGCAGCGTGCCTAGGGACAGGCCAACGGACAATGAGCAGTTCTTC. Translating gives CSVPRDRPTDNEQFF.

Comment on this clone: Within the sample, other DNA sequences also encode this same CDR3. The chain uses TRBV9 and TRBJ2-1; perhaps TRBD2 as D (6 bases). From germline, CDR1 is SGDLS and CDR2 YYNGEE. The CDR3 has 15 amino acids. Trimming shortened V by 0 bases and J by 0 bases, and 7 bases separated the two germline ends. CDR3 in amino acids: CASSVAGVSYNEQFF. DNA of the CDR3: TGTGCCAGCAGCGTAGCGGGAGTCTCCTACAATGAGCAGTTCTTC.

The chain employs TRBV5-6 and TRBJ2-5, with TRBD2 matching over 8 bases. This CDR3 spans 15 amino acids. Germline values: CDR1 SGHDT, CDR2 YYEEEE. The ends lost 6 bases at V and 2 bases at J; junction bases unmatched: 9. CDR3 in amino acids: CASIWSIAGQETQYF. CDR3 in DNA: TGTGCCAGCATCTGGTCCATAGCGGGGCAAGAGACCCAGTACTTC.

The genes are TRBV5-6 and TRBJ1-4, with D perhaps TRBD1 (5 bases). CDR3 length: 17 residues. Trimming shortened V by 2 bases and J by 5 bases, and 19 bases separated the two germline ends. Germline V gene sequence: CDR1 SGHDT, CDR2 YYEEEE. CDR3 sequence: CASSFVREPILNEKLFF. As DNA, the CDR3 is TGTGCCAGCAGCTTCGTCAGGGAACCCATTCTAAATGAAAAACTGTTTTTT.

V and J are TRBV19 and TRBJ2-5; 7 bases map to TRBD2. The J call may be faulty, since TRBJ2-7 better matches the DNA end. Germline-derived CDR1 and CDR2 are LNHDA and SQIVND (reference sequence). This CDR3 spans 14 amino acids. Written as DNA, the CDR3 is TGTGCCAGTAGTATTGTGGGAGGGCCGGACGAGCAGTACTTC. Protein sequence: CASSIVGGPDEQYF.

CDR3 sequence reads: CASRYVLRDGEAFF. The DNA for the CDR3 is TGTGCCAGCCGTTATGTGCTCCGGGACGGTGAAGCTTTCTTT. The chain employs TRBV28 and TRBJ1-1, with D maybe TRBD1 (5 bases). Germline V gene sequence: CDR1 MDHEN, CDR2 SYDVKM. The germline V and J ends were trimmed by 8 bases and 7 bases, with 20 bases remaining between them. The CDR3 has 14 amino acids.

V is TRBV7-2 and J is TRBJ2-7; 8 positions match TRBD2. Germline V gene sequence: CDR1 SGHTA, CDR2 FQGNSA. The CDR3 has 15 residues. V lost 4 bases to trimming and J lost 7 bases; unmatched junction nucleotides: 12. The CDR3 DNA reads as TGTGCCAGCAGCTCCGGGAGGGCCTCGGGATGGGAGCAGTACTTC. Translation: CASSSGRASGWEQYF.

The V and J genes are TRBV23-1 and TRBJ1-2; TRBD1 is a possible D gene (5 bases). TRBV23-1 is annotated as an ORF whose role is uncertain. This CDR3 is built from 12 residues. Between the trimmed V and J ends, which lost 6 bases and 4 bases, there was a span of 9 bases. The CDR3 spells CASRRQPYGYTF. In nucleotides, the CDR3 is TGCGCCAGCAGGAGACAGCCCTATGGCTACACCTTC.